The clone carrying this T cell receptor beta chain was seen just once. CD4+CD127+ cells were sorted as the conventional CD4 T cells. Germline V gene lookup returns CDR1 SNHLY and CDR2 FYNNEI. CDR3 length: 13 residues. V lost 6 bases, J lost 4 bases, and 12 bases lay in between. The table came from immunoSEQ multiplex PCR; TCRdb's copy has only in-frame clones and leaves some out. This table has 20,000 to 30,000 clones, around 95% appearing once. This sample was taken from a study of B cell selection in AIRE deficiency. The gene calls are TRBV2 and TRBJ2-5, with D possibly matching TRBD1 (5 bases). The sequence derives from a human donor in good health. The specimen sequenced was CD4+CD127+ conventional T cells sorted from PBMCs. The CDR3 nucleotides are TGTGCCAGCAGGTGGAATAGGGGAGAGACCCAGTACTTC. Translating it yields CASRWNRGETQYF. The whole variable domain, filled in from reference TRBV2 and TRBJ2-5, reads EPEVTQTPSHQVTQMGQEVILRCVPISNHLYFYWYRQILGQKVEFLVSFYNNEISEKSEIFDDQFSVERPDGSNFTLKIRSTKLEDSAMYFCASRWNRGETQYFGPGTRLLVL.